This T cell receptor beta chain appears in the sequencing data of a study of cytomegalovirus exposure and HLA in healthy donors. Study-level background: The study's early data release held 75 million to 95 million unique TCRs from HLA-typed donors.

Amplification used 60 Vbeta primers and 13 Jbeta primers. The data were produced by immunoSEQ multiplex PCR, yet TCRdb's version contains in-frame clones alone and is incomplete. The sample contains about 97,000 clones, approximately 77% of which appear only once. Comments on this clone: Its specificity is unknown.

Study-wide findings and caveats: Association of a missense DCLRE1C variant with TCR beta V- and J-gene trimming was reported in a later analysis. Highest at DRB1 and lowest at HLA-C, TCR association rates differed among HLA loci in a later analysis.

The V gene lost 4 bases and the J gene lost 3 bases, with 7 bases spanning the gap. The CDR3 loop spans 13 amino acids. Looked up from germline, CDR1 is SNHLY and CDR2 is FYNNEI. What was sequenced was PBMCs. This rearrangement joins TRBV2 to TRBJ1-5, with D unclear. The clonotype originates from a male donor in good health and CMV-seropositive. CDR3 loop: CASSAGNNQPQHF. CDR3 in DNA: TGTGCCAGCAGTGCAGGAAACAATCAGCCCCAGCATTTT.